Shown below are 23 T cell receptor beta chains from a single sample sequenced in a study of human T cells and chemical hapten exposure. Specified time point: pre-sensitization, week 0. Indicated treatment: therapeutic diphenylcyclopropenone sensitization with weekly scalp DPC. Each CDR3 protein gets one entry after TCRdb re-called the RACE reads with MiXCR. The table includes around 250,000 distinct CDR3 sequences, about 9% detected once. Sequencing was performed on whole blood, taken in connection with sensitization to the hapten diphenylcyclopropenone (DPC). These receptor sequences come from a woman between 35 and 50 years old with alopecia areata. Some clones in this sample may be carry-over from other donors' samples.

This clonotype has a count of ten or more. The rearrangement uses TRBV20-1 and TRBJ2-2; D may be TRBD2 (6 bases). This CDR3 contains 12 residues. V was trimmed by 3 bases and J by 7 bases, leaving 9 bases between them. Germline-derived CDR1 and CDR2 are DFQATT and SNEGSKA (reference sequence). The CDR3 loop is CSASRGYGELFF. Here the CDR3 DNA reads TGCAGTGCTAGTCGGGGGTACGGGGAGCTGTTTTTT.

This clonotype showed up many times. The rearrangement uses TRBV28 and TRBJ2-7, with 12 bases lining up with TRBD2. V was clipped by 5 bases and J by 1 base; unmatched bases: 3. The CDR3 loop spans 15 amino acids. Germline V CDR1 and CDR2: MDHEN, SYDVKM. For the CDR3, the DNA is TGTGCCAGCAGTATGGGACTAGCGGGTTCCTACGAGCAGTACTTC. It encodes CASSMGLAGSYEQYF.

This clonotype appeared a single time. A junction end diverges from the germline sequence, so it may reflect a read error. The chain employs TRBV7-9 and TRBJ1-4; D remains ambiguous. The CDR3 runs to 14 residues. In germline, CDR1 is SEHNR, CDR2 FQNEAQ (reference sequence). The CDR3 DNA sequence: TGTGTCAGCAGTTCGGAGCGCTATAATGAAAAACTGTTTTTT. Translating gives CVSSSERYNEKLFF.

Many counts were recorded for this clonotype. V usage is TRBV28 and J usage is TRBJ1-1; 7 bases line up with TRBD1. CDR3 size: 14 residues. Trimming removed 3 bases from V and 2 bases from J; junction bases left unmatched: 3. Germline lookup yields CDR1 MDHEN and CDR2 SYDVKM. The CDR3 DNA is TGTGCCAGCAGTTTTTACAGGGGTAACACTGAAGCTTTCTTT. Encoded protein: CASSFYRGNTEAFF. The full variable domain, its missing parts supplied by reference TRBV28 and TRBJ1-1, is DVKVTQSSRYLVKRTGEKVFLECVQDMDHENMFWYRQDPGLGLRLIYFSYDVKMKEKGDIPEGYSVSREKKERFSLILESASTNQTSMYLCASSFYRGNTEAFFGQGTRLTVV.

The gene calls are TRBV7-2 and TRBJ1-6; D may be TRBD1 (5 bases). The CDR3 spans 13 residues. Germline V lookup: CDR1 SGHTA, CDR2 FQGNSA. V lost 3 bases, J lost 10 bases, and 10 bases lay in between. CDR3 DNA sequence: TGTGCCAGCAGCTTGGGGGTCGGCTCACCCCTCCACTTT. This gives the protein CASSLGVGSPLHF.

V and J are TRBV9 and TRBJ2-1, with 9 bases aligning to TRBD2. With V trimmed by 0 bases and J by 7 bases, 5 bases remained unmatched. Germline CDR1 and CDR2: SGDLS and YYNGEE. The CDR3 runs 15 residues. CDR3 coding DNA: TGTGCCAGCAGCGTAGCTGGTAGCGGGAGAAATGAGCAGTTCTTC. Translated: CASSVAGSGRNEQFF.

This chain connects TRBV7-9 to TRBJ1-1, with TRBD1 matching over 7 bases. With 7 bases clipped from V and 5 bases from J, the junction kept 10 bases outside the gene matches. This CDR3 has 14 amino acids. Germline CDR1 SEHNR, CDR2 FQNEAQ (reference sequence). CDR3 bases: TGTGCCAGCAACAAAAACAGGGGTCGGACTGAAGCTTTCTTT. Its protein product is CASNKNRGRTEAFF.

Ten or more counts support this clonotype. This chain joins TRBV5-4 and TRBJ2-7; the match to TRBD2 covers 7 bases. J gave up 5 bases and V 0 bases, and 8 bases lay outside the gene matches. This CDR3 contains 15 residues. Germline V gene lookup returns CDR1 SGHNT and CDR2 YYREEE (reference sequence). The CDR3 reads CASSLVGTKTNEQYF. The CDR3 nucleotides read TGTGCCAGCAGCTTGGTCGGGACTAAAACGAACGAGCAGTACTTC.

V usage is TRBV4-2 and J usage is TRBJ1-4; D perhaps matches TRBD1 (6 bases). Looked up from germline, CDR1 is LGHNA and CDR2 is YNFKEQ. V lost 1 base and J lost 8, with 14 bases in between. This CDR3 comprises 15 residues. The CDR3 DNA reads TGTGCCAGCAGCCAAGTGCAGGGGATTGAGGAAAAACTGTTTTTT. This gives the protein CASSQVQGIEEKLFF.

This clonotype was detected ten times or more. The genes are TRBV7-6 and TRBJ2-7; 10 bases line up with TRBD2. V trimming: 4 bases; J trimming: 6 bases; junction bases outside the gene matches: 9. The CDR3 covers 15 residues. Germline V CDR1 and CDR2: SGHVS, FNYEAQ. Here the CDR3 DNA reads TGTGCCAGCAGCTCAACCGGGACTAGCGCCAGCGAGCAGTACTTC. Its translation is CASSSTGTSASEQYF.

This clonotype showed up just a few times. The CDR3 reads CSARILYRLAGPERPSTDTQYF. DNA for the CDR3: TGCAGTGCTAGAATATTGTATCGACTAGCGGGCCCCGAGAGGCCTAGCACAGATACGCAGTATTTT. This rearrangement joins TRBV20-1 to TRBJ2-3; 10 nucleotides align to TRBD2. Germline-derived CDR1 and CDR2 are DFQATT and SNEGSKA (reference sequence). CDR3 length: 22 amino acids. V trimming: 2 bases; J trimming: 0 bases; junction bases outside the gene matches: 23.

CDR3 region: CASSLSRRGGNQPQHF. CDR3 coding DNA: TGTGCCAGCAGTTTATCGAGGAGGGGGGGCAATCAGCCCCAGCATTTT. The chain combines TRBV27 with TRBJ1-5; D is possibly TRBD1 (6 bases). Per germline, CDR1 MNHEY and CDR2 SMNVEV (reference sequence). The CDR3 has 16 amino acids. The V gene lost 0 bases and the J gene lost 2 bases, with 11 bases spanning the gap.

This clonotype was observed many times. The chain joins TRBV27 to TRBJ2-2; 8 nucleotides agree with TRBD1. This CDR3 spans 16 amino acids. Germline V gives CDR1 MNHEY, CDR2 SMNVEV (reference sequence). V dropped 0 bases and J dropped 5; count of bases not matched to a gene: 5. This CDR3 is CASSLSNRGYTGELFF. In nucleotides, the CDR3 is TGTGCCAGCAGTTTATCGAACAGGGGGTATACCGGGGAGCTGTTTTTT.

This chain joins TRBV29-1 and TRBJ1-2, with D hard to call. Per the germline V gene, CDR1 is SQVTM and CDR2 is ANQGSEA. The CDR3 is 12 amino acids. Between the trimmed V and J ends, which lost 1 base and 4 bases, there was a span of 7 bases. CDR3: CSVEAAVYGYTF. The CDR3 coding sequence is TGCAGCGTTGAAGCGGCAGTCTATGGCTACACCTTC.

The gene calls are TRBV6-2 or TRBV6-3 and TRBJ1-5, with a weak D call TRBD1 (5 bases). This CDR3 spans 13 amino acids. Germline V CDR1 and CDR2: MNHEY, SVGEGT. The germline V and J ends were trimmed by 0 bases and 6 bases, with 6 bases remaining between them. The CDR3 spells CASSYSGAQPQHF. CDR3 DNA sequence: TGTGCCAGCAGTTACTCTGGGGCTCAGCCCCAGCATTTT.

A few counts support this clonotype. The chain couples TRBV10-3 to TRBJ2-6; maybe TRBD2 (5 bases). Germline V gene lookup returns CDR1 ENHRY and CDR2 SYGVKD. This CDR3 contains 16 residues. V lost 4 bases and J lost 10, with 20 bases in between. CDR3 sequence: CAISALSRGGLNVLTF. CDR3 nucleotides: TGTGCCATCAGTGCGCTTAGCCGCGGAGGCCTTAACGTCCTGACTTTC.

This clonotype was counted ten times or more. V usage is TRBV29-1 and J usage is TRBJ2-7; D unclear. V was trimmed by 4 bases and J by 1 base, leaving 11 bases between them. CDR1 is SQVTM and CDR2 is ANQGSEA in the germline V gene. The CDR3 sequence is 13 residues long. CDR3 DNA: TGCAGCGTTGCTACCTCCGGTTCCTACGAGCAGTACTTC. As protein: CSVATSGSYEQYF.

This clonotype was counted only a few times. The rearrangement uses TRBV6-1 and TRBJ2-5, with a possible D match to TRBD1 (6 bases). Germline V gene sequence: CDR1 MNHNS, CDR2 SASEGT. CDR3 length: 17 amino acids. Trimming left V 4 bases short and J 2 bases short, with 20 bases between. This chain's CDR3 is CASSGRRQESIQETQYF. CDR3 in DNA: TGTGCCAGCAGTGGTAGACGACAGGAATCAATTCAAGAGACCCAGTACTTC.

This clonotype was recorded many times. The chain combines TRBV11-2 with TRBJ1-5, with D perhaps matching TRBD1 (6 bases). The CDR3 contains 14 residues. CDR1 and CDR2 (germline): SGHAT, FQNNGV. V lost 4 bases and J lost 4, with 11 bases in between. The CDR3 is CASSSGGKNQPQHF. CDR3 sequence (DNA): TGTGCCAGCAGCTCGGGGGGCAAAAATCAGCCCCAGCATTTT.

This clonotype was seen a few times. The chain employs TRBV27 and TRBJ1-5, with D unresolved. V was pared by 0 bases and J by 2 bases, with 8 bases between. Germline V gene data show CDR1 as MNHEY and CDR2 as SMNVEV (reference sequence). The CDR3 spans 15 residues. The CDR3 sequence is CASSLSSVGNQPQHF. The CDR3 bases are TGTGCCAGCAGTTTATCGTCCGTCGGCAATCAGCCCCAGCATTTT.

Only a few counts were recorded for this clonotype. The chain joins TRBV10-3 to TRBJ1-1; D remains ambiguous. Germline assignment: CDR1 ENHRY and CDR2 SYGVKD. This CDR3 contains 12 residues. Between the trimmed V and J ends, which lost 2 bases and 3 bases, there was a span of 4 bases. In DNA form, the CDR3 reads TGTGCCATCAGTGAGGAAGACACTGAAGCTTTCTTT. This translates into CAISEEDTEAFF.

The sample holds many counts of this clonotype. The chain recombines TRBV6-5 with TRBJ2-3, with D hard to call. Germline CDR1 is MNHEY and CDR2 is SVGAGI. V was pared by 5 bases and J by 2 bases, with 14 bases between. The CDR3 runs to 15 residues. The CDR3 DNA reads as TGTGCCAGCAGTAGCGACCGTCGTTTCACAGATACGCAGTATTTT. Translated, it gives CASSSDRRFTDTQYF.

This clonotype was found many times. The chain joins TRBV6-6 to TRBJ1-1; 8 bases agree with TRBD1. Trimming at V came to 6 bases and at J to 1 base, leaving 4 bases not matched to a gene. CDR1 and CDR2 from the germline V gene are MNHNY and SVGAGI (reference sequence). The CDR3 is 14 amino acids. The CDR3 nucleotides read TGTGCCAGCAGGACAGGGGAGGGGAACACTGAAGCTTTCTTT. Translating it yields CASRTGEGNTEAFF.